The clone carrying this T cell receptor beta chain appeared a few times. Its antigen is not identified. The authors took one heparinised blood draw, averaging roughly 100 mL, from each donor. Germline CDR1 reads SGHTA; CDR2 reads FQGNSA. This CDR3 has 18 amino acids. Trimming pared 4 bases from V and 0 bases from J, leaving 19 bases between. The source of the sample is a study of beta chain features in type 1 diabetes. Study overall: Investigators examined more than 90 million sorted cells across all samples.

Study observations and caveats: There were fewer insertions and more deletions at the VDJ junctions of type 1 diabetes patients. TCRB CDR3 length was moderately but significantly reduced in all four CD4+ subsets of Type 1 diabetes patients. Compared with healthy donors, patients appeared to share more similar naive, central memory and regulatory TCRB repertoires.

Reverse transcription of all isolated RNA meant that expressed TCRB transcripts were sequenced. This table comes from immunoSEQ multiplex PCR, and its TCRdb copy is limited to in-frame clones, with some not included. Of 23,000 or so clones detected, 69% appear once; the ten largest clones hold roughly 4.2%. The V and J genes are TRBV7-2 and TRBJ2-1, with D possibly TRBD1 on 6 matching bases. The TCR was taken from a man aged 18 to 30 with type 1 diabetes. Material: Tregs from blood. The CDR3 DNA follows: TGTGCCAGCAGCTCCCAAGCCGGCACAGGGACCTCCTACAATGAGCAGTTCTTC. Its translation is CASSSQAGTGTSYNEQFF.